What follows are 16 T cell receptor beta chains derived from one specimen sequenced in a study of shared clonotypes between healthy human individuals. Using immunoSEQ multiplex PCR, the repertoire was profiled, and TCRdb retains in-frame clones only, with some absent. The table includes millions of clones, about 92% detected once. Sequenced input: naive CD4+ T cells sorted from blood. The subset denotes: CD45RA+ positively selected. Source of these receptors: a man aged 18 to 30 in good health.

The chain links TRBV27 to TRBJ2-7; the match to TRBD2 covers 9 bases. With V trimmed by 6 bases and J by 3 bases, 9 bases remained unmatched. CDR3 size: 15 residues. CDR1 and CDR2 (germline): MNHEY, SMNVEV (reference sequence). This CDR3 is CASRYQTSGGYEQYF. In DNA form, the CDR3 reads TGTGCCAGCAGGTACCAGACTAGCGGAGGCTACGAGCAGTACTTC.

The rearrangement uses TRBV28 and TRBJ2-7; 16 bases match TRBD2. Germline V lookup: CDR1 MDHEN, CDR2 SYDVKM. With V trimmed by 11 bases and J by 9 bases, 16 bases remained unmatched. The CDR3 length is 16 residues. The CDR3 DNA reads TGTGCCGGATCCCCTACAGGGACTAGCGGGGGGGAAGTGCAGTACTTC. Protein product: CAGSPTGTSGGEVQYF.

The chain combines TRBV30 with TRBJ1-1; D might be TRBD1 (5 bases). Trimming cost V 4 bases and J 5 bases, with 14 bases left between them. This CDR3 has 13 amino acids. Germline values: CDR1 GTSNPN, CDR2 SVGIG (reference sequence). CDR3 loop: CAWTAQGGTEAFF. CDR3 nucleotide sequence: TGTGCCTGGACGGCTCAGGGCGGAACTGAAGCTTTCTTT.

This chain uses TRBV4-1 with TRBJ2-2; 7 bases align to TRBD1. Per germline, CDR1 MGHRA and CDR2 YSYEKL. This CDR3 region has 17 residues. The ends lost 0 bases at V and 4 bases at J; junction bases unmatched: 8. The CDR3 DNA reads TGCGCCAGCAGCCAAGATATGAGGGGGCATGTCACCGGGGAGCTGTTTTTT. It codes for CASSQDMRGHVTGELFF.

This sequence joins TRBV7-9 and TRBJ2-1; TRBD2 matches at 11 bases. Germline CDR1 SEHNR, CDR2 FQNEAQ (reference sequence). The CDR3 extends over 16 amino acids. J gave up 7 bases and V 4 bases, and 9 bases lay outside the gene matches. In DNA, the CDR3 is TGTGCCAGCAGCTACCGTAGTAGCGGGGGGGTTAATGAGCAGTTCTTC. Translation: CASSYRSSGGVNEQFF.

This chain links TRBV29-1 with TRBJ2-1; 9 bases map to TRBD2. J gave up 7 bases and V 1 base, and 11 bases lay outside the gene matches. CDR1 and CDR2 (germline): SQVTM, ANQGSEA. There are 16 residues in the CDR3. CDR3 bases: TGCAGCGTTGAAGGGGGCGGGAGGGCCGGTTGGAATGAGCAGTTCTTC. This translates into CSVEGGGRAGWNEQFF.

DNA of the CDR3: TGCGCCAGCAGCCGTAAGCGTCCCCCCGACACTGAAGCTTTCTTT. This codes for CASSRKRPPDTEAFF. This chain uses TRBV5-1 with TRBJ1-1; no reliable D call. V dropped 4 bases and J dropped 3 bases, with 16 bases sitting between them. This CDR3 contains 15 residues. Germline V gene lookup returns CDR1 SGHRS and CDR2 YFSETQ.

The CDR3, as DNA: TGTGCCAGCAGCTTGGGATTCTCAACTAATGAAAAACTGTTTTTT. Encoded protein: CASSLGFSTNEKLFF. The J gene is TRBJ1-4, the V gene TRBV5-8, with D hard to call. Germline CDR1 reads SGHTS; CDR2 reads YDEGEE. The length of the CDR3 is 15 residues. V was cut by 0 bases and J by 0 bases, with 6 bases left in between. The variable domain in full, with the rest retrieved from reference TRBV5-8 and TRBJ1-4, is EAGVTQSPTHLIKTRGQQATLRCSPISGHTSVYWYQQALGLGLQFLLWYDEGEERNRGNFPPRFSGRQFPNYSSELNVNALELEDSALYLCASSLGFSTNEKLFFGSGTQLSVL.

The rearrangement links TRBV30 to TRBJ2-7; D is uncertain. Trimming shortened V by 2 bases and J by 5 bases, and 7 bases separated the two germline ends. CDR3 length equals 11 residues. Looked up from germline, CDR1 is GTSNPN and CDR2 is SVGIG (reference sequence). The CDR3 is CAWSMSNEQYF. In DNA, the CDR3 is TGTGCCTGGAGTATGAGCAACGAGCAGTACTTC.

The chain joins TRBV19 to TRBJ2-1; TRBD2 is a possible D gene (5 bases). Germline loops: CDR1 LNHDA, CDR2 SQIVND (reference sequence). Trimming took off 1 base at V and 0 bases at J, with 10 bases between the two ends. The CDR3 has 16 amino acids. The CDR3 here is CASSIARTGSYNEQFF. The CDR3 bases are TGTGCCAGTAGTATAGCCCGGACTGGCTCCTACAATGAGCAGTTCTTC.

The gene calls are TRBV5-4 and TRBJ1-1; D not resolved. Deletions cut 0 bases from V and 4 bases from J, with 10 bases between. This CDR3 has 14 residues. Per the germline V gene, CDR1 is SGHNT and CDR2 is YYREEE (reference sequence). The CDR3 nucleotides read TGTGCCAGCAGCTTGGGAGGGAGGGCCACTGAAGCTTTCTTT. Translation: CASSLGGRATEAFF.

The V and J genes are TRBV7-2 and TRBJ2-1; tentative D call: TRBD2 (6 bases). Looked up from germline, CDR1 is SGHTA and CDR2 is FQGNSA. The CDR3 runs to 14 residues. Trimming left V 7 bases short and J 5 bases short, with 15 bases between. The CDR3 spells CASTVYGGHNEQFF. CDR3 coding DNA: TGTGCCAGCACCGTATACGGGGGACACAATGAGCAGTTCTTC.

This clone has a single count. The chain carries TRBV28 and TRBJ2-5, with 11 bases identical to TRBD2. J gave up 5 bases and V 2 bases, and 10 bases lay outside the gene matches. Germline CDR1 reads MDHEN; CDR2 reads SYDVKM. The length of the CDR3 is 17 residues. In nucleotides, the CDR3 is TGTGCCAGCAGTTTAGGTTCCCTAGCGGGGGGAGGTGAGACCCAGTACTTC. Its protein product is CASSLGSLAGGGETQYF.

V is TRBV15 and J is TRBJ2-7; TRBD2 agrees at 7 bases. Germline lookup yields CDR1 LNHNV and CDR2 YYDKDF (reference sequence). The CDR3 sequence is 14 residues long. J gave up 7 bases and V 0 bases, and 6 bases lay outside the gene matches. This chain's CDR3 is CATSREGRDGEQYF. The CDR3 DNA sequence: TGTGCCACCAGCAGAGAGGGGAGGGACGGGGAGCAGTACTTC.

This clone was found a few times. The chain carries TRBV30 and TRBJ2-2; D is perhaps TRBD2 (7 bases). V shed 0 bases and J shed 9 bases, with 20 bases lying between them. The CDR3 consists of 16 residues. From germline, CDR1 is GTSNPN and CDR2 SVGIG (reference sequence). The CDR3 spells CAWSVGRGRVARELFF. CDR3 DNA sequence: TGTGCCTGGAGTGTGGGGAGGGGGAGAGTCGCTAGGGAGCTGTTTTTT.

The J gene is TRBJ1-1, the V gene TRBV6-1, with a weak D call TRBD1 (5 bases). Germline V gene lookup returns CDR1 MNHNS and CDR2 SASEGT. CDR3 size: 15 residues. V was shortened by 7 bases and J by 4 bases, with 19 bases between the two germline ends. CDR3: CASIKGGAILTEAFF. For the CDR3, the DNA is TGTGCCAGCATTAAAGGAGGGGCAATCCTCACTGAAGCTTTCTTT.